These T cell receptor beta chains were read from a single sample in a study of T cell responses to AZD1222 COVID-19 vaccine. Libraries were prepared by immunoSEQ multiplex PCR; TCRdb keeps only in-frame clonotypes and omits some of them. The sample carries more than 95,000 clones, more than 75% recorded once. The material was peripheral blood, obtained on day 0 of AZD1222 vaccination. These receptor sequences come from an adult in good health. Each CDR3 is given with its conserved first and last residue. D genes are given only for firm matches. Some rows have no size entry. The others give once, few or many, or a class for an expanded clone.

size,D,V,J,CDR3,DNA
once,-,TRBV6-6,TRBJ1-3,CASRGGGPGNTIYF,TGTGCCAGCAGGGGCGGGGGACCTGGAAACACCATATATTTT
once,-,TRBV21-1,TRBJ2-7,CASSKGDSSYEQYF,TGTGCCAGCAGCAAAGGGGATAGCTCCTACGAGCAGTACTTC
-,TRBD2,TRBV28,TRBJ2-3,CASNEQTSGRMDTQYF,TGTGCCAGCAATGAACAGACTAGCGGGAGAATGGATACGCAGTATTTT
-,-,TRBV19,TRBJ1-1,CASSPGVGTEAFF,TGTGCCAGTAGCCCGGGTGTGGGCACTGAAGCTTTCTTT
once,-,TRBV19,TRBJ2-2,CASMRHNRLTNTGELFF,TGTGCCAGTATGAGGCACAATAGACTGACGAACACCGGGGAGCTGTTTTTT
-,TRBD1,TRBV7-9,TRBJ1-3,CASRRGTGSFSGNTIYF,TGTGCCAGCAGACGTGGGACAGGGAGTTTCTCTGGAAACACCATATATTTT
few,TRBD1,TRBV5-1,TRBJ1-1,CASSLDRGEAFF,TGCGCCAGCAGCTTGGACAGGGGTGAAGCTTTCTTT
-,-,TRBV3-1/TRBV3-2,TRBJ2-5,CASRGTETQYF,TGTGCCAGCAGAGGGACGGAGACCCAGTACTTC
-,-,TRBV18,TRBJ1-3,CASSPTGPSSGNTIYF,TGTGCCAGCTCACCTACAGGGCCATCCTCTGGAAACACCATATATTTT
-,-,TRBV7-8,TRBJ1-4,CASSIPGLGEEKLFF,TGTGCCAGCAGCATTCCGGGACTGGGGGAAGAAAAACTGTTTTTT